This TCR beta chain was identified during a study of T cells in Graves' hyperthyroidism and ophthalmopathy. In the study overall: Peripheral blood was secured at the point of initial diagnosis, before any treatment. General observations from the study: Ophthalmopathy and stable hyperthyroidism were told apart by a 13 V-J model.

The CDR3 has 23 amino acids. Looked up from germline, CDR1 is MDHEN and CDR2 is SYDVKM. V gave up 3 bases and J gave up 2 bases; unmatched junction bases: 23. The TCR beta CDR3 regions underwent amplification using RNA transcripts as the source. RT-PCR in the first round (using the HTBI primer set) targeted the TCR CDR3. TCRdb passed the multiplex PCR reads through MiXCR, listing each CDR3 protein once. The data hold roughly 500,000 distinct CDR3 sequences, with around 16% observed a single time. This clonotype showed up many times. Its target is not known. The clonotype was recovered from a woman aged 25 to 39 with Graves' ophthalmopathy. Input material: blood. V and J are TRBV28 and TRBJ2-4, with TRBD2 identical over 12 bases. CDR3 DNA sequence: TGTGCCAGCAGTTTTTTATTAATCGGTGGACTAGCGGGAAGAGCAACCTCCAAAAACATTCAGTACTTC. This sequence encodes CASSFLLIGGLAGRATSKNIQYF.